This T cell receptor beta chain was profiled in a study of blood T cell repertoires in COVID-19. Overall study: Samples came from the United States, Italy and Spain, spanning acute and convalescent COVID-19.

Study processing details: Reference gene primer amplification in the assay estimated nucleated cell counts. Profiled with immunoSEQ multiplex PCR; TCRdb holds only in-frame clones, not every one. D and trimming were read from the DNA, whereas the V and J calls and clone size are those reported in that table. The sample holds over 350,000 clones, about 89% seen once. Germline loops: CDR1 SGDLS, CDR2 YYNGEE. This CDR3 has 14 residues. V shed 3 bases, J shed 5 bases, and the junction held 7 bases outside the gene matches. This TCR derives from a woman aged 25 to 39 with acute or convalescent COVID-19. The specimen was peripheral blood. The chain uses TRBV9 and TRBJ1-1; 7 bases line up with TRBD1. CDR3 loop: CASSGGGGRTEAFF. In DNA, the CDR3 is TGTGCCAGCAGCGGAGGAGGGGGCCGGACTGAAGCTTTCTTT.